Detailed here is one T cell receptor (beta chain). Combining iRepertoire HTBI primers with Arm-PCR of CDR3 regions, the authors built TCR beta libraries. One entry per CDR3 protein results from TCRdb running MiXCR on the multiplex PCR reads. In the table there are about 330,000 distinct CDR3 sequences, 15% to 20% of which are singletons. This specimen belongs to a study of regulatory T cells in long-lasting Graves disease. As for time point: newly diagnosed GD, antithyroid drugs for less than 3 months. The TCR library was made from RNA extracted from PBMCs. This CDR3 contains 17 residues. Per the germline V gene, CDR1 is SGHTA and CDR2 is FQGNSA. Trimming removed 0 bases from V and 5 bases from J; junction bases left unmatched: 7. These data also featured in a second study, about T cells in Graves' hyperthyroidism and ophthalmopathy.

This TCR derives from a woman aged 18-30 years with Graves disease. The sequences come from peripheral blood mononuclear cells (PBMCs), collected at new diagnosis, from a patient treated with antithyroid drugs. This sequence joins TRBV7-2 and TRBJ2-1, with 10 bases fitting TRBD2. The chain's CDR3 is CASSLAQLLAGNNEQFF. The CDR3 DNA is TGTGCCAGCAGCTTAGCGCAGTTACTAGCGGGGAACAATGAGCAGTTCTTC.